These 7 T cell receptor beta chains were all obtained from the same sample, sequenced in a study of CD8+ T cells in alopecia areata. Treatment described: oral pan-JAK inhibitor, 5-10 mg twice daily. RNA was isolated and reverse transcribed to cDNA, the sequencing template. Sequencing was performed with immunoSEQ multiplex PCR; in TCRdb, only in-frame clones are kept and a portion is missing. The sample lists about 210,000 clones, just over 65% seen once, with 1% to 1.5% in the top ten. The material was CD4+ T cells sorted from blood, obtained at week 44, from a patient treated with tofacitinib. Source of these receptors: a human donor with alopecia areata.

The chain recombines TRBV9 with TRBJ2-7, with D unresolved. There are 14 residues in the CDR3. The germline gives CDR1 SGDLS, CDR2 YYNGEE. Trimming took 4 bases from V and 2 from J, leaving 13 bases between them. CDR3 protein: CASSSSAVTYEQYF. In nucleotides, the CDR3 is TGTGCCAGCAGCTCATCGGCCGTTACCTACGAGCAGTACTTC.

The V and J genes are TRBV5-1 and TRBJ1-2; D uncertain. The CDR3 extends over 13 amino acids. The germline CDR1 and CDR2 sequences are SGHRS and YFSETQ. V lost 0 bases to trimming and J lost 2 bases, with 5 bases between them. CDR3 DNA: TGCGCCAGCAGCTTGGGGTGGAACTATGGCTACACCTTC. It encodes CASSLGWNYGYTF.

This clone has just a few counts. CDR3 DNA sequence: TGTGCCAGCAGTTACAACACAGGGGGCTATGGCTACACCTTC. It encodes CASSYNTGGYGYTF. This chain links TRBV6-5 with TRBJ1-2; 8 bases are a match to TRBD1. Germline V gene sequence: CDR1 MNHEY, CDR2 SVGAGI. J lost 4 bases, V lost 2 bases, and 3 bases had no gene match. This CDR3 is 14 amino acids long.

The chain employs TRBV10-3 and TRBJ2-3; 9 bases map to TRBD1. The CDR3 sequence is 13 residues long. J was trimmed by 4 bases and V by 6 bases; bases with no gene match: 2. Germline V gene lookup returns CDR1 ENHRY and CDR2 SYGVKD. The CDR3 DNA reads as TGTGCCATCAGCGGGGACAGGGCAGATACGCAGTATTTT. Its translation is CAISGDRADTQYF.

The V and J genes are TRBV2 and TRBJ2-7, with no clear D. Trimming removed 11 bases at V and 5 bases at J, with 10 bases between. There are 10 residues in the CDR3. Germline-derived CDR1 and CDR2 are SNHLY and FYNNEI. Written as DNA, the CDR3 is TGTGCCTCAAGACTCAACGAGCAGTACTTC. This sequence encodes CASRLNEQYF.

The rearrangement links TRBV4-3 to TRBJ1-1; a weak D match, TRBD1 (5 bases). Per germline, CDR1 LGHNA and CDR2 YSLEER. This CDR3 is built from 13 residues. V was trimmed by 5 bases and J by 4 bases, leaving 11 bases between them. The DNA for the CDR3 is TGCGCCAGCAGCGGAACAGGAGTCACTGAAGCTTTCTTT. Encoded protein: CASSGTGVTEAFF.

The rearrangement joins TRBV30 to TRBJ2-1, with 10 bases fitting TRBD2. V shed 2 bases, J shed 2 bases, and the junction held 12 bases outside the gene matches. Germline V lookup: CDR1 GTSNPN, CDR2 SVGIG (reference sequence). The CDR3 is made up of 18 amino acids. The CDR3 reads CAWSRVAGGLNPYNEQFF. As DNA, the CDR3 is TGTGCCTGGAGTCGGGTAGCGGGGGGCCTCAACCCCTACAATGAGCAGTTCTTC.